This T cell receptor (beta chain) was identified in a study of blood T cell repertoires in COVID-19. Germline CDR1 is KGHSH and CDR2 is LQKENI. The CDR3 spans 15 residues. V was shortened by 4 bases and J by 5 bases, with 16 bases between the two germline ends. Generated by immunoSEQ multiplex PCR, the TCRdb table keeps only in-frame clones and is missing some. The top ten hold around 6% of the sample, which has 160,000 or so clones, 75% to 85% seen once. This chain joins TRBV18 and TRBJ2-3; D unclear. The specimen was PBMCs or T cells enriched from blood (not recorded which). The sequence was collected from a man between 35 and 55 years old who had recovered from COVID-19. Here the CDR3 reads CASSRASSTGDTQYF. In DNA, the CDR3 is TGTGCCAGCTCACGGGCTTCTTCAACTGGAGATACGCAGTATTTT.